A selection of T cell receptor beta chains follows, all from one sample in a study of blood T cell repertoires in COVID-19. Profiling relied on immunoSEQ multiplex PCR, and the TCRdb table lists in-frame clones only, not all of them. The sample holds about 370,000 clones, 85% to 90% seen once. Sequenced: PBMCs or T cells enriched from blood (not recorded which). These receptors came from a man younger than 30 who had recovered from COVID-19. Each CDR3 is given without its conserved first and last residue.

V gene	CDR3 protein
TRBV5-6	ASSLAGGYGPQH
TRBV5-1	ASSLASNRGHGYT
TRBV19	ASKAGQVDQPQH
TRBV28	AITGDTYEQY
TRBV10-1	ASNSAGAPNTEAF
TRBV7-3	ASSSGGGYT
TRBV28	ASRSDRVQNQPQH
TRBV2	ASSTGTGPVVGNEQF
TRBV11-2	ASSLLQSSYEQY
TRBV12-3/TRBV12-4	ASRYWSGGTQY
TRBV3-1/TRBV3-2	ASSQDLPLWDSSYNEQF
TRBV10-2	ASQRTSGIYEQY
TRBV4-1	ASSRGNEQF
TRBV3-1/TRBV3-2	ASSQLSGTEAF
TRBV28	ALARGAPGYGYT
TRBV15	ATQGTVGNQPQH
TRBV6-5	ASSGTGYQPQH
TRBV19	ATHYNRTGYFYEQY
TRBV27	ASSRRAQGGIYNSPLH
TRBV19	ASSMIFALAGSNEQF
TRBV7-2	ASSLEGTSGRYNEQF
TRBV28	ASSLVDRVMENGYT
TRBV13	ASSPPENYGYT
TRBV7-8	ASRPITGGAGQETQY
TRBV5-1	ASSFLPDNEQF
TRBV5-1	ASSLTFGGTYEQY
TRBV7-6	ASSTQTGRLGSPLH
TRBV7-9	ASSEQGTFPYGYT
TRBV4-1	ASSATGQTEKLF
TRBV6-1	ASSEGGTAYGYT
TRBV5-1	ASSTGPSGDNSPLH
TRBV5-6	ASRSGAHEQF
TRBV11-1	ASSSITLGGEAF
TRBV6-5	ASSYTSQGTGELF
TRBV11-1	ASTLTGLNTEAF
TRBV6-1	ASSEILAGYNEQF
TRBV5-1	ASGYQGRGEKLF
TRBV6-5	ASTTSGRADEQF
TRBV28	ASSSETGGDSEQY
TRBV9	ASSFQIQGSTDTQY
TRBV7-9	ASSYLSGGAGDTQY
TRBV5-8	ASKLRSLVYNEQF
TRBV6-5	ASSYSGGGTPDTQY
TRBV5-1	ASSPEGTGISGANVLT
TRBV5-6	ASRTIKRGSFQETQY